Following are 24 T cell receptor beta chains from one sample sequenced in a study of cytomegalovirus exposure and HLA in healthy donors. This PCR relied on a set of 60 Vbeta primers and 13 Jbeta primers. Assay used: immunoSEQ multiplex PCR; TCRdb lists only in-frame clones, some missing. This sample has 80,000 to 100,000 clones, with about 81% found just once. Sequenced sample: PBMCs. The source of these receptors is a man between 40 and 49 years old in good health and CMV-seronegative.

This rearrangement joins TRBV5-1 to TRBJ2-7; D gene ambiguous. Germline assignment: CDR1 SGHRS and CDR2 YFSETQ. V was trimmed by 5 bases and J by 0 bases, leaving 15 bases between them. This CDR3 contains 15 residues. This CDR3 reads CASRRVTESSYEQYF. CDR3 bases: TGCGCCAGCAGGAGAGTTACGGAGAGCTCCTACGAGCAGTACTTC.

The chain has TRBV7-9 and TRBJ1-5, with 8 bases that match TRBD1. Germline loops: CDR1 SEHNR, CDR2 FQNEAQ (reference sequence). V gave up 3 bases and J gave up 1 base; unmatched junction bases: 2. The CDR3 length is 15 residues. CDR3 loop: CASSFGQGSNQPQHF. In DNA form, the CDR3 reads TGTGCCAGCAGCTTCGGACAGGGAAGCAATCAGCCCCAGCATTTT.

This clone showed up just once. The CDR3 nucleotides read TGTGCCAGCAGCTTAATCCGCAGCGGGGGGGCAGGTGAGCAGTTCTTC. Translating it yields CASSLIRSGGAGEQFF. The rearrangement links TRBV11-1 to TRBJ2-1; TRBD2 matches at 10 bases. Germline V gene data show CDR1 as SGHAT and CDR2 as FQDESV (reference sequence). V shed 2 bases and J 9 bases; nucleotides not matched to a gene: 10. The CDR3 runs to 16 residues.

Only a few counts were recorded for this clone. In DNA form, the CDR3 reads TGTGCCAGCAGTCCACAGGGGACGAACACCGGGGAGCTGTTTTTT. Translating gives CASSPQGTNTGELFF. V usage is TRBV6-4 and J usage is TRBJ2-2, with TRBD1 identical over 7 bases. Germline V gene data show CDR1 as MRHNA and CDR2 as SNTAGT. After removal of 5 bases from V and 0 bases from J, the junction contained 3 bases not matched to a gene. The CDR3 consists of 15 residues.

Written as DNA, the CDR3 is TGTGCCAGCAGCTTCGCGGGGGCGCTTGGGGCCAACGTCCTGACTTTC. Amino acids: CASSFAGALGANVLTF. This rearrangement joins TRBV5-6 to TRBJ2-6, with D possibly TRBD2 on 7 matching bases. The germline gives CDR1 SGHDT, CDR2 YYEEEE. This CDR3 is 16 amino acids long. V dropped 2 bases and J dropped 3 bases, with 12 bases sitting between them.

V usage is TRBV29-1 and J usage is TRBJ1-1; perhaps TRBD1 as D (5 bases). The length of the CDR3 is 13 residues. V shed 7 bases and J shed 6 bases, with 18 bases lying between them. Germline lookup yields CDR1 SQVTM and CDR2 ANQGSEA. The CDR3 nucleotides read TGCAGCGCCGGACACAGGATCAACGCTGAAGCTTTCTTT. It is translated as CSAGHRINAEAFF.

CDR3 nucleotide sequence: TGTGCCAGCAGCTTAGGCGTCGAGCAGTACTTC. Translation: CASSLGVEQYF. The chain carries TRBV7-8 and TRBJ2-7, with no clear D. CDR3 length: 11 residues. Germline lookup yields CDR1 SGHVS and CDR2 FQNEAQ. Trimming stripped 1 base from V and 6 bases from J, with 4 bases between.

The V call is TRBV2, the J call TRBJ2-7; no reliable D call. V gave up 5 bases and J gave up 7 bases, with 9 bases separating them. Germline lookup yields CDR1 SNHLY and CDR2 FYNNEI. The CDR3 is made up of 11 amino acids. DNA for the CDR3: TGTGCCAGCAGTTCGATCGGGGAGCAGTACTTC. As protein: CASSSIGEQYF.

This chain connects TRBV2 to TRBJ2-3; D might be TRBD2 (5 bases). The ends were cut back, 6 bases at V and 3 bases at J, with 16 bases in the middle. From germline, CDR1 is SNHLY and CDR2 FYNNEI. The length of the CDR3 is 15 residues. The CDR3 DNA reads as TGTGCCAGCAGCGGACTCCTAACCCAAACAGATACGCAGTATTTT. The encoded protein is CASSGLLTQTDTQYF.

The table lists this clone with a few counts. The chain uses TRBV27 and TRBJ2-1; the match to TRBD2 covers 8 bases. Trimming cost V 7 bases and J 0 bases; bases outside gene matches: 8. This CDR3 region has 16 residues. The germline V gene encodes CDR1 MNHEY and CDR2 SMNVEV (reference sequence). In nucleotides, the CDR3 is TGTGCCAGCATCAAAAACCGGGGGGGCTCCTACAATGAGCAGTTCTTC. This translates into CASIKNRGGSYNEQFF.

The chain couples TRBV7-9 to TRBJ1-5; TRBD1 matches 10 bases. The CDR3 loop spans 14 amino acids. Germline V gene sequence: CDR1 SEHNR, CDR2 FQNEAQ (reference sequence). The junction had 1 base not matched to a gene; V was cut back by 4 bases and J by 4 bases. CDR3 bases: TGTGCCAGCAGCTCGGGACAGGGGAATCAGCCCCAGCATTTT. This sequence encodes CASSSGQGNQPQHF.

V is TRBV4-1 and J is TRBJ1-2; 7 bases are a match to TRBD1. Per the germline V gene, CDR1 is MGHRA and CDR2 is YSYEKL. V lost 0 bases, J lost 1 base, and 5 bases stayed unmatched. CDR3 length equals 16 residues. CDR3 DNA: TGCGCCAGCAGCCAAGATGGGACAGACCTTAACTATGGCTACACCTTC. It encodes CASSQDGTDLNYGYTF.

J is TRBJ1-5 and V is TRBV7-6; tentative D call: TRBD1 (5 bases). CDR1 is SGHVS, CDR2 FNYEAQ, per germline. This CDR3 region has 13 residues. V lost 11 bases, J lost 5 bases, and 16 bases lay in between. The CDR3 nucleotides read TGTGCCCCCAGGGCAGGGTATTATCAGCCCCAGCATTTT. Translated: CAPRAGYYQPQHF.

V usage is TRBV7-2 and J usage is TRBJ2-5; 7 nucleotides align to TRBD2. CDR1 is SGHTA and CDR2 is FQGNSA in the germline V gene. The CDR3 is 15 residues long. V lost 8 bases and J lost 5; bases outside the gene matches: 14. For the CDR3, the DNA is TGTGCCAGCGTAAAAACTAGCGCGACCAGGGAGACCCAGTACTTC. Its translation is CASVKTSATRETQYF.

This sequence joins TRBV6-1 and TRBJ1-5; D is possibly TRBD1 (6 bases). Germline V lookup: CDR1 MNHNS, CDR2 SASEGT. This CDR3 is built from 15 residues. V was clipped by 3 bases and J by 2 bases, with 11 bases between them. CDR3 sequence reads: CASSEWGPGNQPQHF. The CDR3 coding sequence is TGTGCCAGCAGTGAGTGGGGGCCGGGCAATCAGCCCCAGCATTTT.

The V call is TRBV6-4, the J call TRBJ1-5, with TRBD1 matching 7 bases. The germline V gene has CDR1 MRHNA and CDR2 SNTAGT. This CDR3 is built from 17 residues. J lost 6 bases, V lost 0 bases, and 11 bases had no gene match. CDR3 protein: CASSDSEGAENSQPQHF. The CDR3, as DNA: TGTGCCAGCAGTGACTCGGAGGGGGCGGAGAACAGTCAGCCCCAGCATTTT.

The chain uses TRBV18 and TRBJ1-4, with 7 bases matching TRBD1. Trimming cost V 6 bases and J 4 bases; bases outside gene matches: 11. Germline V gives CDR1 KGHSH, CDR2 LQKENI. This CDR3 has 16 amino acids. CDR3 in amino acids: CASSPLPGQNNEKLFF. The CDR3 DNA sequence: TGTGCCAGCTCGCCTCTTCCGGGACAGAATAATGAAAAACTGTTTTTT. Filled out from reference TRBV18 and TRBJ1-4, the complete variable domain reads NAGVMQNPRHLVRRRGQEARLRCSPMKGHSHVYWYRQLPEEGLKFMVYLQKENIIDESGMPKERFSAEFPKEGPSILRIQQVVRGDSAAYFCASSPLPGQNNEKLFFGSGTQLSVL.

The chain's CDR3 is CASSPYKAGASPYNSPLHF. The CDR3 DNA sequence: TGTGCCAGCAGCCCCTATAAGGCGGGGGCTAGCCCCTATAATTCACCCCTCCACTTT. The J gene is TRBJ1-6, the V gene TRBV27; D is possibly TRBD1 (6 bases). CDR1 and CDR2 from the germline V gene are MNHEY and SMNVEV (reference sequence). The CDR3 spans 19 residues. V was pared by 6 bases and J by 2 bases, with 23 bases between.

The chain joins TRBV7-2 to TRBJ1-4; TRBD1 matches 7 bases. V trimming: 4 bases; J trimming: 5 bases; junction bases outside the gene matches: 4. This CDR3 has 14 amino acids. Germline V gives CDR1 SGHTA, CDR2 FQGNSA. DNA of the CDR3: TGTGCCAGCAGCTCCATGACAGGGAATGAAAAACTGTTTTTT. Translating gives CASSSMTGNEKLFF.

The chain carries TRBV28 and TRBJ1-2; D not certain. From germline, CDR1 is MDHEN and CDR2 SYDVKM. Deletions cut 4 bases from V and 0 bases from J, with 6 bases between. The CDR3 extends over 13 amino acids. CDR3 sequence (DNA): TGTGCCAGCAGTTCCGGGGCTAACTATGGCTACACCTTC. Translation: CASSSGANYGYTF.

This clone was observed a few times. V usage is TRBV7-6 and J usage is TRBJ2-1, with TRBD2 matching over 11 bases. This CDR3 spans 15 amino acids. V trimming: 2 bases; J trimming: 6 bases; junction bases outside the gene matches: 3. The germline V gene encodes CDR1 SGHVS and CDR2 FNYEAQ. In DNA, the CDR3 is TGTGCCAGCAGCTTAACTAGCGGGGGCTTCAATGAGCAGTTCTTC. Encoded protein: CASSLTSGGFNEQFF. Combining the CDR3 with reference TRBV7-6 and TRBJ2-1 gives the whole variable domain GAGVSQSPRYKVTKRGQDVALRCDPISGHVSLYWYRQALGQGPEFLTYFNYEAQQDKSGLPNDRFSAERPEGSISTLTIQRTEQRDSAMYRCASSLTSGGFNEQFFGPGTRLTVL.

This sequence joins TRBV5-1 and TRBJ1-1; TRBD1 matches at 7 bases. The CDR3 contains 17 residues. Unmatched junction bases numbered 12, after V lost 4 bases and J lost 0 bases. The germline CDR1 and CDR2 sequences are SGHRS and YFSETQ. CDR3 coding DNA: TGCGCCAGCAGCCAACGGACAGGAGGGCAAATGAACACTGAAGCTTTCTTT. This encodes CASSQRTGGQMNTEAFF.

V gene TRBV7-9 combines with J gene TRBJ2-1; unclear D gene. Between the trimmed V and J ends, which lost 8 bases and 5 bases, there was a span of 10 bases. The CDR3 is 12 amino acids. The germline CDR1 and CDR2 sequences are SEHNR and FQNEAQ (reference sequence). DNA of the CDR3: TGTGCCAGCCAATTTGGAGACAATGAGCAGTTCTTC. It is translated as CASQFGDNEQFF.

The rearrangement joins TRBV28 to TRBJ2-1; 8 nucleotides line up with TRBD2. Germline lookup yields CDR1 MDHEN and CDR2 SYDVKM. The CDR3 is made up of 15 amino acids. The ends lost 5 bases at V and 5 bases at J; junction bases unmatched: 8. In DNA form, the CDR3 reads TGTGCCAGCAGTAAAACCGGGACTAGGAACAATGAGCAGTTCTTC. Protein sequence: CASSKTGTRNNEQFF.